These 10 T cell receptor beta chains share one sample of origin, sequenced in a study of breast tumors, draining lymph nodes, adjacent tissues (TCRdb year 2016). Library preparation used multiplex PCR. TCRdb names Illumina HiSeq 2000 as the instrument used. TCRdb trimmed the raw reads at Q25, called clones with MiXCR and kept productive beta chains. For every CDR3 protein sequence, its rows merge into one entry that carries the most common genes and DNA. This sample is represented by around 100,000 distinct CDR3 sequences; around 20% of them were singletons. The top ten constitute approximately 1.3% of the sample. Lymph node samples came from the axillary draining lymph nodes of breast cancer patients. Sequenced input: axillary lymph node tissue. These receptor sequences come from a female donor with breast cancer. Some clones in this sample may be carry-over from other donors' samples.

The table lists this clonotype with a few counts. The CDR3 region is CASSGTGSSGNTIYF. In DNA form, the CDR3 reads TGTGCCAGCAGCGGGACAGGGAGCTCTGGAAACACCATATATTTT. The chain recombines TRBV28 with TRBJ1-3, with TRBD1 identical over 9 bases. The V segment lost 6 bases and the J segment 0 bases; nucleotides outside the gene matches: 3. The CDR3 runs to 15 residues. Germline assignment: CDR1 MDHEN and CDR2 SYDVKM.

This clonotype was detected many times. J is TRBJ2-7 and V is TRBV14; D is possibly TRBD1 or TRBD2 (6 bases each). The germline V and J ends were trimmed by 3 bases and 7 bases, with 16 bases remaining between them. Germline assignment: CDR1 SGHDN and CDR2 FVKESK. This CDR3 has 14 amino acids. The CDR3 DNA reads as TGTGCCAGCAGCCAGAAGGGGGGACGCCAGGAGCAGTACTTC. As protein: CASSQKGGRQEQYF.

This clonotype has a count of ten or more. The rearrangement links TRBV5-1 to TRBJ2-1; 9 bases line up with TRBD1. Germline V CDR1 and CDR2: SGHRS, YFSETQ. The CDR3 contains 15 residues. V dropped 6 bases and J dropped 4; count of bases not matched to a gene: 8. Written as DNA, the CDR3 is TGCGCCAGCACACCATTCGGGACAGGGTACAATGAGCAGTTCTTC. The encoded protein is CASTPFGTGYNEQFF.

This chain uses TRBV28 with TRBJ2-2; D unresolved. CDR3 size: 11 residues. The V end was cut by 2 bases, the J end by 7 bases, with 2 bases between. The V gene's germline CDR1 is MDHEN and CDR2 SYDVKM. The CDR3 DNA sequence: TGTGCCAGCAGTTTACGCGGGGAGCTGTTTTTT. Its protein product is CASSLRGELFF.

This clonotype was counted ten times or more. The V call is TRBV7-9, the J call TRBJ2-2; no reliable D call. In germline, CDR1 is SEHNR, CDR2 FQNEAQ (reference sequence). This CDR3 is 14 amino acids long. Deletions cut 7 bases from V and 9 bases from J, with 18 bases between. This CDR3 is CASTPEYESRELFF. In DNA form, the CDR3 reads TGTGCCAGCACCCCTGAATACGAGTCCCGGGAGCTGTTTTTT. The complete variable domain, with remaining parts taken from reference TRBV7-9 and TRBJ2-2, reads DTGVSQNPRHKITKRGQNVTFRCDPISEHNRLYWYRQTLGQGPEFLTYFQNEAQLEKSRLLSDRFSAERPKGSFSTLEIQRTEQGDSAMYLCASTPEYESRELFFGEGSRLTVL.

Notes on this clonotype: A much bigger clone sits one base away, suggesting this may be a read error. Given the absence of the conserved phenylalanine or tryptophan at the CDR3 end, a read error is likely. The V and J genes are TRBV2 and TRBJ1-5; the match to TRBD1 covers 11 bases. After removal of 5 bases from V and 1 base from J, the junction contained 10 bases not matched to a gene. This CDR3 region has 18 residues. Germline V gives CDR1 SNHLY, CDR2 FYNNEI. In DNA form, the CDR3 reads TGTGCCAGCAGTACCGGGACAGGGGGGATGTTGAGCAATCAGCCCCAGCATGTT. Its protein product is CASSTGTGGMLSNQPQHV.

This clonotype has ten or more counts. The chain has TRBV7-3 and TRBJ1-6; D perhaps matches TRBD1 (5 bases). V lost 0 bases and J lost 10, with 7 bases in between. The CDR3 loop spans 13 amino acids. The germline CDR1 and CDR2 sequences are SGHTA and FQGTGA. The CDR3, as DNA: TGTGCCAGCAGCTTAACCAGGGACTCACCCCTCCACTTT. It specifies CASSLTRDSPLHF.

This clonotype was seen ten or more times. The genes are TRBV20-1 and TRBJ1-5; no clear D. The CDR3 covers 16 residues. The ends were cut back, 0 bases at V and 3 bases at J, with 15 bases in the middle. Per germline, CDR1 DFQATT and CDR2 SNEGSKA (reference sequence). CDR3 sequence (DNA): TGCAGTGCTAGAGATAGGCTCGGAGGGCCCAATCAGCCCCAGCATTTT. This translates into CSARDRLGGPNQPQHF.

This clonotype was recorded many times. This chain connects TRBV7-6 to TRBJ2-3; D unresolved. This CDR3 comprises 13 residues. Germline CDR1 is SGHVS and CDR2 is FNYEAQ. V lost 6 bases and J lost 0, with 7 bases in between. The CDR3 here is CASSSDSTDTQYF. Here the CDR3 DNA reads TGTGCCAGCAGTTCGGACAGCACAGATACGCAGTATTTT.

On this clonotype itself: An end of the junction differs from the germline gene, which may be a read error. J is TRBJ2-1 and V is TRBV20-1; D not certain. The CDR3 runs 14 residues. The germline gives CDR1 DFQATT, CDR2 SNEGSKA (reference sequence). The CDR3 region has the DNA TGCGGTGCTAAAAGACGGAGCTCCTACAATGAGCAGTTCTTC. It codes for CGAKRRSSYNEQFF.